This TCR beta chain stems from a study of T-cell reconstitution after alpha-beta-depleted transplantation in children. Using unique molecular identifiers, the investigators prepared the TCRbeta library. TCRdb reprocessed the PCR reads via MiXCR and lists one record per CDR3 protein. Of fewer than 120,000 distinct CDR3 sequences listed, 10% are singletons. CDR3 length equals 14 residues. V shed 9 bases, J shed 4 bases, and the junction held 8 bases outside the gene matches. Per germline, CDR1 SGDLS and CDR2 YYNGEE. This clonotype was seen ten or more times. This chain joins TRBV9 and TRBJ1-2, with 11 positions matching TRBD1. This TCR came from a human donor who donated a stem cell graft to a child with acute lymphoblastic leukemia. Sequenced material: PBMCs from the stem cell graft donor, taken from the stem cell graft. In DNA, the CDR3 is TGTGCCACTTCCCCGGGACAGGGGGGCTATGGCTACACCTTC. Protein: CATSPGQGGYGYTF.